This TCR beta chain was recovered during a study of T cells after posttransplantation cyclophosphamide. General study results and limits: Skin or GI-infiltrating T cells shared few TRB sequences with blood. TRB clonality was highly associated with recipient CMV seropositivity and reactivation. Later blood repertoires were often dominated by clones from the donor CD8+ memory compartment.

On the day of bone marrow donation, the related graft donor provided peripheral blood. Remarks on this clone: What it recognizes is unknown.

V shed 0 bases and J 6 bases; nucleotides not matched to a gene: 4. Germline V gene lookup returns CDR1 SGHNT and CDR2 YYREEE (reference sequence). The CDR3 has 15 residues. Some clones are missing from TCRdb's copy, which holds only in-frame ones; the method was immunoSEQ multiplex PCR. This table holds some 27,000 clones, 70% to 90% found once. This TCR was sampled from a man aged 45-65 years. The sequencing input was PBMCs. This rearrangement joins TRBV5-4 to TRBJ2-2; 8 bases map to TRBD2. CDR3 sequence: CASSLVAGIPGELFF. The DNA of the CDR3 is TGTGCCAGCAGCTTGGTAGCGGGAATCCCCGGGGAGCTGTTTTTT.